This T cell receptor beta chain emerged from a study of blood T cell repertoires in COVID-19. Whole-study context: PBMCs, B-cell-depleted T cells, or T cells were the source of the cDNA or gDNA that made up the material.

This clone was seen more than once but under ten times. Germline CDR1 MNHEY, CDR2 SVGEGT. The V and J ends lost 2 bases and 3 bases respectively, with 5 bases between them. The CDR3 runs 12 residues. Under the authors' procedure: Reference gene primer amplification in the assay estimated nucleated cell counts. The table came from immunoSEQ multiplex PCR; TCRdb's copy has only in-frame clones and leaves some out. V, J and clone size are those of that table, while D and trimming were read from the DNA. The table lists around 68,000 clones, around 86% of them singletons. The chain couples TRBV6-2 or TRBV6-3 to TRBJ2-7; no clear D. The sequence was obtained from a man in his fifties with active COVID-19. Sequenced material: peripheral blood. Written as DNA, the CDR3 is TGTGCCAGCAGTTACCCTAGCTACGAGCAGTACTTC. Translating it yields CASSYPSYEQYF.